The rows below give T cell receptor beta chains drawn from one sample of a study of beta chain features in type 1 diabetes. Profiled with immunoSEQ multiplex PCR; TCRdb holds only in-frame clones, not every one. The sample yields 500,000 to 800,000 clones, around 11% seen once. The sequenced sample consisted of naive CD4+ T cells from blood. Every receptor here comes from a man younger than 45 with type 1 diabetes. CDR3s include the opening cysteine and the closing phenylalanine or tryptophan. D genes are given only for firm matches. Size is omitted from some rows. Given values are once, few, many or a class for expanded clones.

clone size: few; V gene: TRBV12-5; CDR3 length: 12; D gene: -; J gene: TRBJ2-5; CDR3 DNA: TGTGCTAGTGGCTTAGGGCCGGAGACCCAGTACTTC; CDR3 protein: CASGLGPETQYF
clone size: -; V gene: TRBV27; CDR3 length: 11; D gene: -; J gene: TRBJ1-5; CDR3 DNA: TGTGCCAGCAGTTTCGGTCAGCCCCAGCATTTT; CDR3 protein: CASSFGQPQHF
clone size: -; V gene: TRBV5-1; CDR3 length: 14; D gene: TRBD1; J gene: TRBJ1-1; CDR3 DNA: TGCGCCAGCAGCTTGGGGACAGGCAGGACTGAAGCTTTCTTT; CDR3 protein: CASSLGTGRTEAFF
clone size: few; V gene: TRBV25-1; CDR3 length: 15; D gene: TRBD1; J gene: TRBJ2-2; CDR3 DNA: TGTGCCAGCAGTGAATGGGGACAGGGGAACGGGGAGCTGTTTTTT; CDR3 protein: CASSEWGQGNGELFF
clone size: few; V gene: TRBV19; CDR3 length: 13; D gene: TRBD1; J gene: TRBJ1-5; CDR3 DNA: TGTGCCACCCGGACAGGGAACGATCAGCCCCAGCATTTT; CDR3 protein: CATRTGNDQPQHF
clone size: few; V gene: TRBV2; CDR3 length: 16; D gene: -; J gene: TRBJ1-6; CDR3 DNA: TGTGCCAGCAGTCCGATACGAGGGGTCTATAATTCACCCCTCCACTTT; CDR3 protein: CASSPIRGVYNSPLHF
clone size: few; V gene: TRBV5-4; CDR3 length: 16; D gene: TRBD2; J gene: TRBJ2-3; CDR3 DNA: TGTGCCAGCAGCCCGGGACTAGCGGGGAACACAGATACGCAGTATTTT; CDR3 protein: CASSPGLAGNTDTQYF
clone size: -; V gene: TRBV30; CDR3 length: 14; D gene: -; J gene: TRBJ2-7; CDR3 DNA: TGTGCCTGGAGTGTATGGGCCGAATCCTACGAGCAGTACTTC; CDR3 protein: CAWSVWAESYEQYF
clone size: few; V gene: TRBV6-5; CDR3 length: 15; D gene: TRBD1; J gene: TRBJ2-1; CDR3 DNA: TGTGCCAGCAGTCGCGGTGGGACAGGGGACAATGAGCAGTTCTTC; CDR3 protein: CASSRGGTGDNEQFF
clone size: -; V gene: TRBV2; CDR3 length: 17; D gene: TRBD1; J gene: TRBJ1-4; CDR3 DNA: TGTGCCAGCTCTACTAGCCCCCCCGGGACAGGGAATGAAAAACTGTTTTTT; CDR3 protein: CASSTSPPGTGNEKLFF